One and the same sample provided the 21 T cell receptor beta chains below, sequenced in a study of post-analysis software for immune sequencing data. Study-wide results and caveats: Patients had higher frequencies than controls of roughly five TRBV segments, including TRBV5-6, TRBV5-1 and TRBV20-1.

Which antigens these TCRs recognize remains unknown. Unique molecular identifiers were built into the TCR beta cDNA libraries. A single record per CDR3 protein comes from TCRdb applying MiXCR to the PCR reads. Of about 540,000 distinct CDR3 sequences listed, under 40% are singletons. Sequencing was done on a sample of blood. These receptors originate from a girl aged 2 to 17 with multiple sclerosis.

This clonotype was counted only a few times. The chain employs TRBV21-1 and TRBJ2-7; whether TRBD1, the table's D call, matches the DNA was not checked. TRBV21-1 is a known pseudogene. CDR3 size: 12 residues. In nucleotides, the CDR3 is TGTGCCAGCATCAAACAGGGGGATGAGCAGTACTTC. Its translation is CASIKQGDEQYF.

This chain joins TRBV6-5 and TRBJ2-1; TRBD1 aligns across 9 bases. Near its end, the DNA agrees better with TRBJ2-7, so the J call may be wrong. The germline CDR1 and CDR2 sequences are MNHEY and SVGAGI. This CDR3 region has 16 residues. DNA for the CDR3: TGTGCCAGCAGTTTGGGAAGACAGGGGGGATACAATGAGCAGTACTTC. Residues: CASSLGRQGGYNEQYF.

The gene calls are TRBV5-1 and TRBJ1-1; D uncertain. This CDR3 has 15 residues. Germline V gene lookup returns CDR1 SGHRS and CDR2 YFSETQ. With 1 base removed from V and 1 base from J, the gap between germline ends came to 11 bases. The CDR3 protein is CASSLSAGGNTEAFF. CDR3 nucleotide sequence: TGCGCCAGCAGCTTGTCCGCCGGCGGGAACACTGAAGCTTTCTTT.

J is TRBJ2-1 and V is TRBV11-2; the D gene is possibly TRBD2 (5 bases). CDR1 is SGHAT, CDR2 FQNNGV, per germline. The CDR3 totals 16 residues. Trimming took off 1 base at V and 7 bases at J, with 17 bases between the two ends. DNA of the CDR3: TGTGCCAGCAGCTTAGGCTTAAGAGGGAAAGGGAATGAGCAGTTCTTC. Its translation: CASSLGLRGKGNEQFF.

This chain uses TRBV10-3 with TRBJ2-3, with 8 bases fitting TRBD2. Germline V gene data show CDR1 as ENHRY and CDR2 as SYGVKD. This CDR3 region has 15 residues. After removal of 5 bases from V and 4 bases from J, the junction contained 8 bases not matched to a gene. This CDR3 reads CAISLSGGYADTQYF. In DNA, the CDR3 is TGTGCCATCAGTCTATCGGGGGGGTACGCAGATACGCAGTATTTT.

This chain connects TRBV5-4 to TRBJ2-1; D is uncertain. Germline assignment: CDR1 SGHNT and CDR2 YYREEE (reference sequence). This CDR3 spans 12 amino acids. V shed 4 bases and J shed 10 bases, with 12 bases lying between them. The CDR3 region has the DNA TGTGCCAGCAGCGCCTCCTCTTACGAGCAGTTCTTC. It is translated as CASSASSYEQFF.

This clonotype was recorded a few times. V is TRBV9 and J is TRBJ1-2; the D is unclear. The germline V and J ends were trimmed by 0 bases and 8 bases, with 14 bases remaining between them. The CDR3 loop spans 14 amino acids. Germline CDR1 reads SGDLS; CDR2 reads YYNGEE. CDR3 bases: TGTGCCAGCAGCGTAGAGGTTGGACGGGGAGGCTACACCTTC. It yields the protein CASSVEVGRGGYTF.

This clonotype has just a few counts. The chain employs TRBV10-3 and TRBJ2-1, with D tentatively TRBD1 (5 bases). V lost 0 bases, J lost 5 bases, and 11 bases lay in between. Germline CDR1 reads ENHRY; CDR2 reads SYGVKD. The CDR3 sequence is 15 residues long. The CDR3 is CAISESKGADNEQFF. Written as DNA, the CDR3 is TGTGCCATCAGTGAGTCCAAAGGGGCGGACAATGAGCAGTTCTTC.

This clonotype showed up just a few times. CDR3 loop: CAGQSYQETQYF. Written as DNA, the CDR3 is TGTGCCGGACAGAGCTATCAAGAGACCCAGTACTTC. The rearrangement joins TRBV2 to TRBJ2-5; TRBD1 might be the D (6 bases). CDR1 and CDR2 (germline): SNHLY, FYNNEI. The CDR3 covers 12 residues. Trimming removed 11 bases from V and 2 bases from J, with 12 bases in between.

This rearrangement joins TRBV5-1 to TRBJ1-5, with D unresolved. The CDR3 is 15 residues long. Germline CDR1 reads SGHRS; CDR2 reads YFSETQ. The ends were cut back, 1 base at V and 5 bases at J, with 13 bases in the middle. Written as DNA, the CDR3 is TGCGCCAGCAGCTTGTGGTACGGGAGGGATCAGCCCCAGCATTTT. This translates into CASSLWYGRDQPQHF.

The chain carries TRBV7-3 and TRBJ2-5, with TRBD1 identical over 7 bases. With 5 bases clipped from V and 1 base from J, the junction kept 7 bases outside the gene matches. Germline V CDR1 and CDR2: SGHTA, FQGTGA. The CDR3 is 15 residues long. The CDR3 protein is CASSGDSSPQETQYF. CDR3 nucleotides: TGTGCCAGCAGCGGGGACAGTTCCCCCCAAGAGACCCAGTACTTC.

The V and J genes are TRBV5-1 and TRBJ1-1, with D unclear. The CDR3 contains 15 residues. V dropped 3 bases and J dropped 1 base, with 13 bases sitting between them. Germline CDR1 SGHRS, CDR2 YFSETQ. The CDR3 is CASSSSTATNTEAFF. In DNA, the CDR3 is TGCGCCAGCAGCTCCTCGACCGCAACGAACACTGAAGCTTTCTTT.

V gene TRBV9 combines with J gene TRBJ2-3; the match to TRBD2 covers 12 bases. Germline trimming cut 4 bases from V and 1 base from J; bases unmatched to any gene: 13. Germline CDR1 is SGDLS and CDR2 is YYNGEE. This CDR3 has 19 amino acids. The CDR3 DNA sequence: TGTGCCAGCAGCAATCATCTAGCGGGGGGGTCCAACCGCACAGATACGCAGTATTTT. This translates into CASSNHLAGGSNRTDTQYF.

This sequence joins TRBV7-2 and TRBJ2-1; D possibly matches TRBD1 or TRBD2 (5 bases each). CDR1 is SGHTA, CDR2 FQGNSA, per germline. Trimming removed 5 bases from V and 8 bases from J, with 10 bases in between. The CDR3 sequence is 12 residues long. CDR3 nucleotide sequence: TGTGCCAGCAGCAAAACGGGACATGAGCAGTTCTTC. Residues: CASSKTGHEQFF. The whole variable domain, filled in from reference TRBV7-2 and TRBJ2-1, reads GAGVSQSPSNKVTEKGKDVELRCDPISGHTALYWYRQSLGQGLEFLIYFQGNSAPDKSGLPSDRFSAERTGGSVSTLTIQRTQQEDSAVYLCASSKTGHEQFFGPGTRLTVL.

The V gene is TRBV7-2, the J gene TRBJ2-3, with D possibly being TRBD1 or TRBD2 (6 bases each). This CDR3 spans 15 amino acids. CDR1 is SGHTA, CDR2 FQGNSA, per germline. The ends were cut back, 3 bases at V and 9 bases at J, with 19 bases in the middle. CDR3 loop: CASSLDAGLGGTQYF. Written as DNA, the CDR3 is TGTGCCAGCAGCTTGGACGCGGGACTTGGGGGCACGCAGTATTTT. The full variable domain, in which reference TRBV7-2 and TRBJ2-3 provide the parts outside the CDR3, is GAGVSQSPSNKVTEKGKDVELRCDPISGHTALYWYRQSLGQGLEFLIYFQGNSAPDKSGLPSDRFSAERTGGSVSTLTIQRTQQEDSAVYLCASSLDAGLGGTQYFGPGTRLTVL.

The chain recombines TRBV12-3 or TRBV12-4 with TRBJ2-3; 9 nucleotides align to TRBD1. Losses at the gene ends were 3 bases for V and 3 bases for J; bases not matched to a gene: 4. The CDR3 is 15 amino acids. The CDR3 reads CASSFGDRGTDTQYF. DNA of the CDR3: TGTGCCAGCAGTTTCGGCGACAGGGGGACAGATACGCAGTATTTT.

This clonotype was counted between two and nine times. The genes are TRBV6-5 and TRBJ1-1; D remains ambiguous. V lost 3 bases, J lost 1 base, and 12 bases lay in between. Germline assignment: CDR1 MNHEY and CDR2 SVGAGI. The CDR3 runs 15 residues. CDR3 DNA sequence: TGTGCCAGCAGTTATTGGCAGGCCCAGAACACTGAAGCTTTCTTT. Its protein product is CASSYWQAQNTEAFF.

This chain uses TRBV6-5 with TRBJ2-3; D remains unclear. Germline V gene sequence: CDR1 MNHEY, CDR2 SVGAGI. Between the trimmed V and J ends, which lost 2 bases and 7 bases, there was a span of 10 bases. The CDR3 has 13 residues. This CDR3 is CASSYLAGYTQYF. In nucleotides, the CDR3 is TGTGCCAGCAGTTACCTGGCCGGGTATACGCAGTATTTT.

The V call is TRBV10-3, the J call TRBJ2-5; unclear D gene. The CDR3 covers 15 residues. In germline, CDR1 is ENHRY, CDR2 SYGVKD. V lost 3 bases and J lost 0, with 11 bases in between. In nucleotides, the CDR3 is TGTGCCATCAGTGATAGGGTTTCGTACCAAGAGACCCAGTACTTC. Amino acids: CAISDRVSYQETQYF.

This clonotype has more than one count but fewer than ten. The chain carries TRBV2 and TRBJ2-7; D is ambiguous. Trimming took 6 bases from V and 0 from J, leaving 12 bases between them. CDR1 is SNHLY, CDR2 FYNNEI, per germline. The CDR3 extends over 14 amino acids. CDR3 in amino acids: CASRDRSSSYEQYF. CDR3 DNA: TGTGCCAGCAGGGACCGTTCAAGCTCCTACGAGCAGTACTTC.

V gene TRBV5-1 combines with J gene TRBJ2-5; weak D call: TRBD2 (5 bases). With 0 bases removed from V and 2 bases from J, the gap between germline ends came to 17 bases. The germline gives CDR1 SGHRS, CDR2 YFSETQ. The CDR3 consists of 17 residues. CDR3 DNA: TGCGCCAGCAGCTTGGCTGTTGCTGGGAGCAATCAAGAGACCCAGTACTTC. Protein sequence: CASSLAVAGSNQETQYF. The complete variable domain, with remaining parts taken from reference TRBV5-1 and TRBJ2-5, reads KAGVTQTPRYLIKTRGQQVTLSCSPISGHRSVSWYQQTPGQGLQFLFEYFSETQRNKGNFPGRFSGRQFSNSRSEMNVSTLELGDSALYLCASSLAVAGSNQETQYFGPGTRLLVL.